One sample yielded the 2 T cell receptor beta chains listed below, sequenced in a study of tumor-infiltrating lymphocytes in localized non-small cell lung cancer. Clones were read by immunoSEQ multiplex PCR, and TCRdb kept only the in-frame ones, dropping some. The sample lists about 12,000 clones, over 75% seen once, with under 9.5% in the top ten. Sample: lung tumor tissue. These receptors all stem from a human donor with non-small cell lung cancer.

This clone came up once. This chain joins TRBV14 and TRBJ2-3; D unclear. The length of the CDR3 is 12 residues. V lost 5 bases to trimming and J lost 4 bases, with 7 bases between them. From germline, CDR1 is SGHDN and CDR2 FVKESK. The CDR3 is CASSWPADTQYF. The CDR3 DNA sequence: TGTGCCAGCAGCTGGCCCGCAGATACGCAGTATTTT. Variable domain in full (rest from reference TRBV14 and TRBJ2-3): EAGVTQFPSHSVIEKGQTVTLRCDPISGHDNLYWYRRVMGKEIKFLLHFVKESKQDESGMPNNRFLAERTGGTYSTLKVQPAELEDSGVYFCASSWPADTQYFGPGTRLTVL.

The rearrangement joins TRBV19 to TRBJ2-2; D gene uncertain. From germline, CDR1 is LNHDA and CDR2 SQIVND (reference sequence). The CDR3 is 14 amino acids. Trimming took 7 bases from V and 2 from J, leaving 11 bases between them. The CDR3 region is CASTLTYNTGELFF. The CDR3 DNA is TGTGCCAGTACTCTTACGTACAACACCGGGGAGCTGTTTTTT.